Below are 22 T cell receptor beta chains sequenced from a single sample in a study of T cell repertoires in cytomegalovirus infection. No antigen has been assigned to these receptors. TCRdb reprocessed the reads via MiXCR and lists one record per CDR3 protein. The data show about 78,000 distinct CDR3 sequences, 35% to 50% seen once. This specimen consisted of CD8+ T cells from cultured PBMCs, obtained from culture after CMV antigen stimulation. All receptors come from a human donor in good health (CMV status not recorded). Some clones in this sample may be carry-over from other donors' samples.

The chain employs TRBV5-1 and TRBJ2-7, with 10 bases aligning to TRBD2. The CDR3 consists of 19 residues. The germline gives CDR1 SGHRS, CDR2 YFSETQ. After removal of 0 bases from V and 4 bases from J, the junction contained 16 bases not matched to a gene. The CDR3 sequence: CASSLAGPSGGSLEYEQYF. The CDR3 region has the DNA TGCGCCAGCAGCTTGGCCGGTCCTAGCGGGGGATCCCTTGAGTACGAGCAGTACTTC.

This clonotype was counted only a few times. In DNA, the CDR3 is TGCGCCAGCAGCCAAGCCGAGACAGCCATGAACACTGAAGCTTTCTTT. Translation gives CASSQAETAMNTEAFF. The rearrangement links TRBV4-1 to TRBJ1-1; possible D gene TRBD1, 5 bases. CDR1 is MGHRA, CDR2 YSYEKL, per germline. V was shortened by 1 base and J by 0 bases, with 12 bases between the two germline ends. CDR3 length: 16 amino acids.

This rearrangement joins TRBV7-2 to TRBJ2-1; the D gene is possibly TRBD2 (6 bases). The germline gives CDR1 SGHTA, CDR2 FQGNSA. Trimming pared 1 base from V and 4 bases from J, leaving 11 bases between. This CDR3 has 15 residues. The DNA of the CDR3 is TGTGCCAGCAGCTTAGGGGGGGTGGGGTACAATGAGCAGTTCTTC. Translating gives CASSLGGVGYNEQFF.

This clonotype turned up a few times. V usage is TRBV7-8 and J usage is TRBJ2-1; D is perhaps TRBD2 (7 bases). Germline V gene data show CDR1 as SGHVS and CDR2 as FQNEAQ. The CDR3 spans 18 residues. Between the trimmed V and J ends, which lost 6 bases and 1 base, there was a span of 22 bases. CDR3 amino acids: CASSISGGRGLSYNEQFF. The CDR3 nucleotides read TGTGCCAGCAGTATATCCGGGGGGCGGGGACTATCCTACAATGAGCAGTTCTTC. Full variable domain (missing parts from reference TRBV7-8 and TRBJ2-1): GAGVSQSPRYKVAKRGQDVALRCDPISGHVSLFWYQQALGQGPEFLTYFQNEAQLDKSGLPSDRFFAERPEGSVSTLKIQRTQQEDSAVYLCASSISGGRGLSYNEQFFGPGTRLTVL.

This rearrangement joins TRBV4-1 to TRBJ2-5; D perhaps matches TRBD1 (5 bases). Trimming took 1 base from V and 7 from J, leaving 22 bases between them. Germline CDR1 reads MGHRA; CDR2 reads YSYEKL. This CDR3 is built from 17 residues. The CDR3 loop is CASSQGPGNKKEWTQYF. CDR3 DNA: TGCGCCAGCAGCCAAGGCCCAGGGAACAAGAAAGAGTGGACCCAGTACTTC.

This clonotype was seen a few times. The chain joins TRBV27 to TRBJ2-7, with 7 bases matching TRBD1. J lost 2 bases, V lost 3 bases, and 4 bases had no gene match. Germline CDR1 MNHEY, CDR2 SMNVEV (reference sequence). The CDR3 is 14 residues long. CDR3 amino acids: CASSFGQDPYEQYF. Here the CDR3 DNA reads TGTGCCAGCAGTTTCGGACAGGACCCCTACGAGCAGTACTTC.

The chain recombines TRBV7-4 with TRBJ2-3; D not resolved. CDR3 size: 15 residues. The V end lost 5 bases, the J end lost 0 bases, and 12 bases lay between the germline ends. Germline assignment: CDR1 SGHVT and CDR2 SQSDAQ. CDR3 sequence: CASSILTKSTDTQYF. DNA for the CDR3: TGTGCCAGCAGCATACTGACAAAAAGCACAGATACGCAGTATTTT.

This chain connects TRBV20-1 to TRBJ2-7; weak D call: TRBD1 (6 bases). CDR1 DFQATT and CDR2 SNEGSKA come from the germline V gene (reference sequence). The CDR3 totals 16 residues. Here the CDR3 DNA reads TGCGCAAAGAGAGGGGACACCGGAAGGGAAACCTACGAGCAGTACTTC. Residues: CAKRGDTGRETYEQYF.

The chain is built from TRBV4-3 and TRBJ2-1; TRBD2 matches at 9 bases. The CDR3 extends over 16 amino acids. J gave up 8 bases and V 4 bases, and 12 bases lay outside the gene matches. Germline CDR1 and CDR2: LGHNA and YSLEER. The CDR3: CASSPSGLARSDEQFF. The CDR3 DNA sequence: TGCGCCAGCAGCCCCTCTGGACTAGCGAGATCCGATGAGCAGTTCTTC.

The gene calls are TRBV7-9 and TRBJ2-1; 9 positions match TRBD2. The CDR3 is 16 amino acids. V lost 5 bases and J lost 2; bases outside the gene matches: 7. CDR1 is SEHNR and CDR2 is FQNEAQ in the germline V gene (reference sequence). CDR3 sequence (DNA): TGTGCCAGCAGCCCTTACGCGGGGGGGACCTACAATGAGCAGTTCTTC. This gives the protein CASSPYAGGTYNEQFF.

This clonotype appeared a few times. The V gene is TRBV29-1, the J gene TRBJ1-6; unclear D gene. V was clipped by 4 bases and J by 0 bases, with 10 bases between them. CDR3 length equals 15 residues. Germline V gene sequence: CDR1 SQVTM, CDR2 ANQGSEA. The CDR3 reads CSVVDPFSYNSPLHF. The CDR3 coding sequence is TGCAGCGTTGTGGACCCGTTCTCCTATAATTCACCCCTCCACTTT. Complete variable domain (other parts from reference TRBV29-1 and TRBJ1-6): SAVISQKPSRDICQRGTSLTIQCQVDSQVTMMFWYRQQPGQSLTLIATANQGSEATYESGFVIDKFPISRPNLTFSTLTVSNMSPEDSSIYLCSVVDPFSYNSPLHFGNGTRLTVT.

In this sample, this clonotype turned up many times. This chain uses TRBV7-2 with TRBJ2-7; D may be TRBD1 or TRBD2 (6 bases each). Germline loops: CDR1 SGHTA, CDR2 FQGNSA. This CDR3 is 14 amino acids long. V was clipped by 5 bases and J by 3 bases, with 14 bases between them. The CDR3 here is CASSRGQGGYEQYF. CDR3 nucleotide sequence: TGTGCCAGCAGCCGGGGGCAGGGCGGCTACGAGCAGTACTTC.

This clonotype was seen a handful of times. The rearrangement joins TRBV7-9 to TRBJ2-3; TRBD1 matches 10 bases. This CDR3 contains 21 residues. J gave up 0 bases and V 5 bases, and 20 bases lay outside the gene matches. Looked up from germline, CDR1 is SEHNR and CDR2 is FQNEAQ (reference sequence). The CDR3 spells CASSDIDRDRGLPLSTDTQYF. The CDR3 DNA reads TGTGCCAGCAGCGATATCGACCGGGACAGGGGTCTCCCCTTAAGCACAGATACGCAGTATTTT.

The V gene is TRBV20-1, the J gene TRBJ1-1; D is possibly TRBD1 (6 bases). V was cut by 3 bases and J by 5 bases, with 13 bases left in between. The CDR3 has 13 residues. Germline CDR1 DFQATT, CDR2 SNEGSKA (reference sequence). Written as DNA, the CDR3 is TGCAGTGCTAGGGGCAGGGGAACAACTGAAGCTTTCTTT. Protein product: CSARGRGTTEAFF.

The chain uses TRBV28 and TRBJ2-7; tentatively, D is TRBD2 (6 bases). Per germline, CDR1 MDHEN and CDR2 SYDVKM. Trimming left V 6 bases short and J 4 bases short, with 13 bases between. The CDR3 totals 13 residues. CDR3 loop: CASRPTDYYEQYF. CDR3 DNA: TGTGCCAGCAGGCCAACGGACTATTACGAGCAGTACTTC.

This clonotype was detected ten times or more. The chain combines TRBV7-8 with TRBJ2-3, with 7 bases that match TRBD1. V gave up 4 bases and J gave up 4 bases; unmatched junction bases: 8. The CDR3 sequence is 15 residues long. Germline V gene data show CDR1 as SGHVS and CDR2 as FQNEAQ. As DNA, the CDR3 is TGTGCCAGCAGCTACAGGGACAGCGCGCCAGATACGCAGTATTTT. This encodes CASSYRDSAPDTQYF.

In this sample, this clonotype turned up a few times. This sequence joins TRBV4-1 and TRBJ1-4; 7 nucleotides agree with TRBD1. V shed 1 base, J shed 5 bases, and the junction held 16 bases outside the gene matches. From germline, CDR1 is MGHRA and CDR2 YSYEKL. The CDR3 is made up of 19 amino acids. For the CDR3, the DNA is TGCGCCAGCAGCCAAGTGGGACAGCGCTTATCTCGGGGAAATGAAAAACTGTTTTTT. This gives the protein CASSQVGQRLSRGNEKLFF.

The chain uses TRBV5-4 and TRBJ1-6; D remains ambiguous. Germline CDR1 SGHNT, CDR2 YYREEE (reference sequence). The CDR3 sequence is 15 residues long. V lost 0 bases to trimming and J lost 6 bases, with 10 bases between them. CDR3 protein: CASSLAGPLNSPLHF. The CDR3 DNA reads as TGTGCCAGCAGCTTGGCTGGACCGCTTAATTCACCCCTCCACTTT. Complete variable domain (other parts from reference TRBV5-4 and TRBJ1-6): ETGVTQSPTHLIKTRGQQVTLRCSSQSGHNTVSWYQQALGQGPQFIFQYYREEENGRGNFPPRFSGLQFPNYSSELNVNALELDDSALYLCASSLAGPLNSPLHFGNGTRLTVT.

J is TRBJ2-2 and V is TRBV4-1; 10 nucleotides line up with TRBD1. CDR1 and CDR2 (germline): MGHRA, YSYEKL. The CDR3 sequence is 16 residues long. J was trimmed by 6 bases and V by 5 bases; bases with no gene match: 9. CDR3 protein: CASSGHDRGLPGELFF. CDR3 sequence (DNA): TGCGCCAGCAGCGGCCACGACAGGGGGCTTCCCGGGGAGCTGTTTTTT.

Many counts were recorded for this clonotype. The V and J genes are TRBV7-2 and TRBJ2-1; 7 bases are shared with TRBD2. This CDR3 contains 15 residues. V lost 0 bases and J lost 2; bases outside the gene matches: 1. From germline, CDR1 is SGHTA and CDR2 FQGNSA. In DNA form, the CDR3 reads TGTGCCAGCAGCTTAGCGGGGGGGACCTACAATGAGCAGTTCTTC. Protein sequence: CASSLAGGTYNEQFF.

This clonotype was seen a handful of times. CDR3 bases: TGTGCCAGCAGCGCCCCGGGGCTTAATGAAAAACTGTTTTTT. Translation: CASSAPGLNEKLFF. V usage is TRBV7-6 and J usage is TRBJ1-4; a possible D gene is TRBD1 (5 bases). The germline V gene has CDR1 SGHVS and CDR2 FNYEAQ. The CDR3 has 14 amino acids. V lost 5 bases and J 4 bases, leaving 11 bases between the germline ends.

The V and J genes are TRBV7-2 and TRBJ1-2; tentative D call: TRBD1 (5 bases). The ends were cut back, 1 base at V and 6 bases at J, with 18 bases in the middle. CDR1 and CDR2 (germline): SGHTA, FQGNSA. CDR3 length equals 16 residues. The CDR3 sequence: CASSLDRSSNPNGYTF. The CDR3 DNA sequence: TGTGCCAGCAGCTTAGACAGGTCCTCCAACCCGAATGGCTACACCTTC.